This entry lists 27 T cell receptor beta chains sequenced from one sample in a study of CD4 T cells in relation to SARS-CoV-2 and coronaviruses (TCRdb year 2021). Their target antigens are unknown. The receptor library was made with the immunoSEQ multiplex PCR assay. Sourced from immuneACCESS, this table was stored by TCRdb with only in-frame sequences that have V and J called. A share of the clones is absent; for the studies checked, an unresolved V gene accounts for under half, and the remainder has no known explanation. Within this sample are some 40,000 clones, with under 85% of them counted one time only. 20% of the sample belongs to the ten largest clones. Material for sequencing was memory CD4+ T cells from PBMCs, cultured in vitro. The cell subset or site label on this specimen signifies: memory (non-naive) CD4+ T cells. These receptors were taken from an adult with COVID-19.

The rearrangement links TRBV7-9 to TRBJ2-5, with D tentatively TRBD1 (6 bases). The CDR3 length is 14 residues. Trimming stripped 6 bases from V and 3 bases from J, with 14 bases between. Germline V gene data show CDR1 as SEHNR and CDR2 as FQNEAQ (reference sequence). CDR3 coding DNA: TGTGCCAGCAGTTTTACATACAGGGAAGAGACCCAGTACTTC. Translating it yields CASSFTYREETQYF.

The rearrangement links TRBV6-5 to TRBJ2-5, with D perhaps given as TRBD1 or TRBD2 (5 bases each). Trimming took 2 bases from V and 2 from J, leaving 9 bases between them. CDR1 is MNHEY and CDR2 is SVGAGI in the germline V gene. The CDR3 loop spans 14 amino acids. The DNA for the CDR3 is TGTGCCAGCAGTTACGGGGACGGACAAGAGACCCAGTACTTC. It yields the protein CASSYGDGQETQYF.

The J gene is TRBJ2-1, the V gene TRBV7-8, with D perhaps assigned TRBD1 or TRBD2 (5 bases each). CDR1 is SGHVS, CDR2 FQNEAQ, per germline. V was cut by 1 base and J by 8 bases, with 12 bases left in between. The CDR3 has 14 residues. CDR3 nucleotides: TGTGCCAGCAGCTTAGGCTTGGGGGATGATGAGCAGTTCTTC. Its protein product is CASSLGLGDDEQFF. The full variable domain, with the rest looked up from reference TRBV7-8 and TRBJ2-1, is GAGVSQSPRYKVAKRGQDVALRCDPISGHVSLFWYQQALGQGPEFLTYFQNEAQLDKSGLPSDRFFAERPEGSVSTLKIQRTQQEDSAVYLCASSLGLGDDEQFFGPGTRLTVL.

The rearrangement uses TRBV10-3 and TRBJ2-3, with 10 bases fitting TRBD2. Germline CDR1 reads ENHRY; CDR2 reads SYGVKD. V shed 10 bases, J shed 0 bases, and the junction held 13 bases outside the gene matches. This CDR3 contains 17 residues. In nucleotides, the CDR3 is TGTGCCACCACTACTAGCGGGGCGGGGGGAAGCACAGATACGCAGTATTTT. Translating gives CATTTSGAGGSTDTQYF.

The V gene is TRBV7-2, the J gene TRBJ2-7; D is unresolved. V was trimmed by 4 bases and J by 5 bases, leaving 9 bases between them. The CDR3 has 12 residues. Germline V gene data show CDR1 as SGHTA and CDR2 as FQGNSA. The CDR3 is CASSSLWNEQYF. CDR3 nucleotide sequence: TGTGCCAGCAGCTCGCTTTGGAACGAGCAGTACTTC. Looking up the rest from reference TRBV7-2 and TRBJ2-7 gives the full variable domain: GAGVSQSPSNKVTEKGKDVELRCDPISGHTALYWYRQSLGQGLEFLIYFQGNSAPDKSGLPSDRFSAERTGGSVSTLTIQRTQQEDSAVYLCASSSLWNEQYFGPGTRLTVT.

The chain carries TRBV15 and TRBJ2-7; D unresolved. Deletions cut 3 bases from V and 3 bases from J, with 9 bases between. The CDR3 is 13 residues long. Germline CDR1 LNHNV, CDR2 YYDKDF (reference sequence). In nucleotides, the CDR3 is TGTGCCACCAGCAGGGACCACTACTACGAGCAGTACTTC. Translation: CATSRDHYYEQYF.

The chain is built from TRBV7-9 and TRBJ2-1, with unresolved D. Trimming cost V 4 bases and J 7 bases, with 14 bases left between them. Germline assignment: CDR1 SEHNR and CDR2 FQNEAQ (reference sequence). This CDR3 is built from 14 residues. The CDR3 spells CASSSPQKKNEQFF. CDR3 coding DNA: TGTGCCAGCAGCTCCCCTCAAAAAAAGAATGAGCAGTTCTTC.

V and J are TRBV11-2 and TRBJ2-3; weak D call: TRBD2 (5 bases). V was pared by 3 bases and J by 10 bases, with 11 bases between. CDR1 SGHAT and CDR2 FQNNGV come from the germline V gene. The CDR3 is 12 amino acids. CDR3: CASSFLASPQYF. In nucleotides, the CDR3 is TGTGCCAGCAGCTTTTTAGCGAGTCCGCAGTATTTT.

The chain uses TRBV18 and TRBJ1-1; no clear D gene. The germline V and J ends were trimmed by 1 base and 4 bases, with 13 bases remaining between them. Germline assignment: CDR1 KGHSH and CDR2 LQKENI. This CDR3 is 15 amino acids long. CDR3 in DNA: TGTGCCAGCTCACCACTAGGAGAGGTAGGCACTGAAGCTTTCTTT. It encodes CASSPLGEVGTEAFF.

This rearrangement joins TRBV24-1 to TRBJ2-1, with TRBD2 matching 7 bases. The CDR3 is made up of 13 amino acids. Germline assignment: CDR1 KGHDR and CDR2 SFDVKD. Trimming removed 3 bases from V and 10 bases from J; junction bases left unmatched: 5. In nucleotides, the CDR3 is TGTGCCACCAGTGATGGGGCTAGCGGAGAGCAGTTCTTC. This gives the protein CATSDGASGEQFF.

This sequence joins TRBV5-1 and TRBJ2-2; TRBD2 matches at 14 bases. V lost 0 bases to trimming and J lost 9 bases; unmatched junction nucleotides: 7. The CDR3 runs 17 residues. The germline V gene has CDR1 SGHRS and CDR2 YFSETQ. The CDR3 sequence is CASSLAGGTSGSRELFF. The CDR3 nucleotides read TGCGCCAGCAGCTTGGCCGGTGGGACTAGCGGGAGTCGGGAGCTGTTTTTT.

For the CDR3, the DNA is TGTGCCAGCAGCCCCAGGGAAAAGGGTGAAAAACTGTTTTTT. Protein sequence: CASSPREKGEKLFF. The chain recombines TRBV5-4 with TRBJ1-4; D is perhaps TRBD1 (5 bases). CDR3 length: 14 amino acids. V gave up 4 bases and J gave up 7 bases, with 14 bases separating them. Germline V CDR1 and CDR2: SGHNT, YYREEE (reference sequence).

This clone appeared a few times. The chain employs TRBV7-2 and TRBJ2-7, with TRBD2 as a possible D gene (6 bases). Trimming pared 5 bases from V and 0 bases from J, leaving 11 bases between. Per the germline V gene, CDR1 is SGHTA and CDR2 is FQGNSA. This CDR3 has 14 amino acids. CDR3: CASSPWRGSYEQYF. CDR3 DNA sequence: TGTGCCAGCAGCCCCTGGAGGGGCTCCTACGAGCAGTACTTC.

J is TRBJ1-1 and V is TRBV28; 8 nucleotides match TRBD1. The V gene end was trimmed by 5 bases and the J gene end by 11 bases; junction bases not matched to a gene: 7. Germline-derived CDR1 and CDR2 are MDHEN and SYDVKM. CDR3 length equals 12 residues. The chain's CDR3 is CASSPPDRAAFF. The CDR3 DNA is TGTGCCAGCAGTCCACCGGACAGGGCGGCTTTCTTT.

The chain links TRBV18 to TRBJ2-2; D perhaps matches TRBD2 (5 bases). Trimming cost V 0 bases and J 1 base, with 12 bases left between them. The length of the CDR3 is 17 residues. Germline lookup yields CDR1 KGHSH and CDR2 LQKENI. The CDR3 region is CASSPPGVARNTGELFF. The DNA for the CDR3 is TGTGCCAGCTCACCACCCGGAGTAGCGAGGAACACCGGGGAGCTGTTTTTT.

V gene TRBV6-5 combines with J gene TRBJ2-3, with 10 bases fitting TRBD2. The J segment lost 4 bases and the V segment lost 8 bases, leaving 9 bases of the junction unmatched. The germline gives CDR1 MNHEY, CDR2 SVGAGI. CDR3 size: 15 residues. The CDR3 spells CASSFSGRSPDTQYF. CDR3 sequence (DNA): TGTGCCAGCTCATTTAGCGGGAGGAGCCCAGATACGCAGTATTTT.

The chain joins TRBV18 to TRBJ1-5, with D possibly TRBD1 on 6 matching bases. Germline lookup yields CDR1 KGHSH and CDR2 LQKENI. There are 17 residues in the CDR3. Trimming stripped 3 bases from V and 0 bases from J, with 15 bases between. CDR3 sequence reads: CASSPVGGQNSNQPQHF. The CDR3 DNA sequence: TGTGCCAGCTCACCGGTTGGGGGGCAGAATAGCAATCAGCCCCAGCATTTT. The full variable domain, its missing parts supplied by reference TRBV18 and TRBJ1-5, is NAGVMQNPRHLVRRRGQEARLRCSPMKGHSHVYWYRQLPEEGLKFMVYLQKENIIDESGMPKERFSAEFPKEGPSILRIQQVVRGDSAAYFCASSPVGGQNSNQPQHFGDGTRLSIL.

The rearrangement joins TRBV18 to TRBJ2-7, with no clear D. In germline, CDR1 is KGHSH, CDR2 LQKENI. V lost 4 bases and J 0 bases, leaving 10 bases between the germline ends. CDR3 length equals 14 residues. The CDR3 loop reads CASSLSRSSYEQYF. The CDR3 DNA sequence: TGTGCCAGCTCACTATCAAGGAGCTCCTACGAGCAGTACTTC.

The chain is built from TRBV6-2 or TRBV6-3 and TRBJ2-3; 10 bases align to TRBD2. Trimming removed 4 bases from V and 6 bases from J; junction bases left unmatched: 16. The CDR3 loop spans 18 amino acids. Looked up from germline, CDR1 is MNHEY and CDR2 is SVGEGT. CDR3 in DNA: TGTGCCAGCAGTTCCCTACCCCGGACTAGCGGAGGTCTCGATACGCAGTATTTT. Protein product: CASSSLPRTSGGLDTQYF.

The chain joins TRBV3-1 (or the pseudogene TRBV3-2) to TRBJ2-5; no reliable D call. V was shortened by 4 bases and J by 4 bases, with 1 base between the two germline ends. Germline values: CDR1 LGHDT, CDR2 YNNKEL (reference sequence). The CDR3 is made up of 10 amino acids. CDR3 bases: TGTGCCAGCAGCCGAGAGACCCAGTACTTC. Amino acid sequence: CASSRETQYF.

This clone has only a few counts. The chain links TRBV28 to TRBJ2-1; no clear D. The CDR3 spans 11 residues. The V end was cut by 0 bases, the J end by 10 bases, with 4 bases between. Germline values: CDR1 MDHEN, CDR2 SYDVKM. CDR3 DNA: TGTGCCAGCAGTTTATGGGGGGAGCAGTTCTTC. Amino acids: CASSLWGEQFF.

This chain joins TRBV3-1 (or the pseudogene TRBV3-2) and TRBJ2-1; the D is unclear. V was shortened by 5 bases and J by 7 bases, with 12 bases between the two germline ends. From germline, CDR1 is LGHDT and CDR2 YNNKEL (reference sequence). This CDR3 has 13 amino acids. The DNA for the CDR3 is TGTGCCAGCAGCTCCTCCCGCTTAAATGAGCAGTTCTTC. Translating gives CASSSSRLNEQFF.

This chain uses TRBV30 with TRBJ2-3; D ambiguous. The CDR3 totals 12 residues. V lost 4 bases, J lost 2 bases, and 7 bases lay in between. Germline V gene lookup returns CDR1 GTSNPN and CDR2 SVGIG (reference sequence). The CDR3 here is CAWNPNTDTQYF. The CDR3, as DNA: TGTGCCTGGAATCCTAACACAGATACGCAGTATTTT.

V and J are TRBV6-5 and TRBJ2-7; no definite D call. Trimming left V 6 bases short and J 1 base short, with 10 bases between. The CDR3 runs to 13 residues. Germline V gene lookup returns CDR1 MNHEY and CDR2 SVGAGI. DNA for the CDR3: TGTGCCAGCAGGGTGGCAGGTTCCTACGAGCAGTACTTC. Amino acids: CASRVAGSYEQYF.

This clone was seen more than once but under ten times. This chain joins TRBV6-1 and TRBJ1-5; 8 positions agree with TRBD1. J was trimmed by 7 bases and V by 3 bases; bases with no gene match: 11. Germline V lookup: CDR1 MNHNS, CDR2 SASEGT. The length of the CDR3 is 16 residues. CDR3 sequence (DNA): TGTGCCAGCAGTGACCATGTCGGACAGGGTGTCCAGCCCCAGCATTTT. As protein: CASSDHVGQGVQPQHF.

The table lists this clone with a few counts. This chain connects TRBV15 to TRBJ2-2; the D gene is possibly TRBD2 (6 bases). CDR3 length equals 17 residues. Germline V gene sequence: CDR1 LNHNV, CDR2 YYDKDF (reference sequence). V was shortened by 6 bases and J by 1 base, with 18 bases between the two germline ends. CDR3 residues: CATSRQVGGMNTGELFF. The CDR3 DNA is TGTGCCACCAGTAGGCAGGTCGGCGGGATGAACACCGGGGAGCTGTTTTTT.

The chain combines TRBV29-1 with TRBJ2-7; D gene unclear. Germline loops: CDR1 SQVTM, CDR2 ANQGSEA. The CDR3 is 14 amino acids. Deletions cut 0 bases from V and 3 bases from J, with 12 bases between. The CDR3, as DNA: TGCAGCGTTGAAGATCCTAGGTACAACTACGAGCAGTACTTC. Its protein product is CSVEDPRYNYEQYF.